This T cell receptor beta chain was sequenced during a study of blood T cell repertoires in COVID-19. Study-level information: Samples of COVID-19 (acute and convalescent) were obtained from the United States, Italy and Spain. Sample material is recorded as cDNA or gDNA derived from T cells, B-cell-depleted T cells, or PBMCs.

Original processing notes: Reference gene primer amplification gave nucleated cell count estimates. Method: immunoSEQ multiplex PCR; TCRdb's copy keeps in-frame clones and lacks some. Clone size and the V and J calls come from that table; the DNA yielded D and trimming. Among some 63,000 clones listed, roughly 78% were seen once. The TCR sequence derives from a human donor in a cohort sampled during active COVID-19. The sample comprised peripheral blood.

CDR3 bases: TGTGCCAGCAGTGGGGGACAGACAAACTATGGCTACACCTTC. Translation: CASSGGQTNYGYTF. The chain recombines TRBV5-4 with TRBJ1-2; 7 positions match TRBD1. Germline assignment: CDR1 SGHNT and CDR2 YYREEE (reference sequence). This CDR3 contains 14 residues. The V and J ends lost 5 bases and 2 bases, in that order; junction bases with no gene match: 6.